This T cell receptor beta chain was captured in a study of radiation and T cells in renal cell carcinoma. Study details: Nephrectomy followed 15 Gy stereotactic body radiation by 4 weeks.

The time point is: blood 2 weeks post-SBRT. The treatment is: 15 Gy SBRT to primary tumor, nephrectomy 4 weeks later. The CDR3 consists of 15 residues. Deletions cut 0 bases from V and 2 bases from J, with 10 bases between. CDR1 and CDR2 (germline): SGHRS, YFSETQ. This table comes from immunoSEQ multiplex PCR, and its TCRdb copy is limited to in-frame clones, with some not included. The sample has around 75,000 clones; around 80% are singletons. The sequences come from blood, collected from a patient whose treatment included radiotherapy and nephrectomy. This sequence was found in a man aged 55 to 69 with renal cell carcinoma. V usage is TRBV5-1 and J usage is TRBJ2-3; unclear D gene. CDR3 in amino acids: CASSLGGKDTDTQYF. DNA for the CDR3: TGCGCCAGCAGCTTGGGGGGAAAGGACACAGATACGCAGTATTTT.